This TCR beta chain stems from a study of CD8 T cells in Susac syndrome. Broader study findings: That the number of individuals in its TCR sequencing and HLA analysis was relatively small was acknowledged by the study.

Trimming took off 6 bases at V and 0 bases at J, with 8 bases between the two ends. CDR3 size: 13 residues. Looked up from germline, CDR1 is MDHEN and CDR2 is SYDVKM. Reverse transcription used about 0.45 to 1 ug RNA and random hexamers. TCRdb recomputed calls from the immunoSEQ multiplex PCR reads with MiXCR, one row per CDR3 protein. The sample consists of approximately 100,000 distinct CDR3 sequences, under 95% of them appearing once. A remark on this clonotype: Antigen specificity is unknown.

The receptor's source is a human donor in good health. What was sequenced was CD8+ T cells from PBMCs. The chain joins TRBV28 to TRBJ1-1; D not resolved. The CDR3: CASRRAVNTEAFF. DNA for the CDR3: TGTGCCAGCAGGCGGGCAGTGAACACTGAAGCTTTCTTT.